Following are 29 T cell receptor beta chains from one sample sequenced in a study of cytomegalovirus exposure and HLA in healthy donors. The PCR ran on 60 Vbeta and 13 Jbeta primers. This table comes from immunoSEQ multiplex PCR, and its TCRdb copy is limited to in-frame clones, with some not included. The profile shows 120,000 to 150,000 clones, about 70% of them singletons. The source material was PBMCs. These receptors were taken from a man between 60 and 75 years old in good health and CMV-seronegative.

This chain links TRBV4-2 with TRBJ2-2; the match to TRBD2 covers 8 bases. V lost 8 bases, J lost 6 bases, and 11 bases stayed unmatched. This CDR3 region has 15 residues. Germline V gives CDR1 LGHNA, CDR2 YNFKEQ. The CDR3 DNA reads TGTGCCAGCGGCGGACTAGCTTCCTCCCCCGGGGAGCTGTTTTTT. It codes for CASGGLASSPGELFF.

There are a few counts of this clone. The rearrangement uses TRBV7-6 and TRBJ2-2; 8 positions match TRBD2. J was trimmed by 0 bases and V by 6 bases; bases with no gene match: 6. CDR1 and CDR2 (germline): SGHVS, FNYEAQ. The CDR3 is 16 residues long. The CDR3 region has the DNA TGTGCCAGCAGTTCCGGGACTAGGGCGAACACCGGGGAGCTGTTTTTT. Amino acid sequence: CASSSGTRANTGELFF.

This clone appeared once. This rearrangement joins TRBV7-2 to TRBJ2-7; TRBD1 might be the D (6 bases). CDR1 is SGHTA, CDR2 FQGNSA, per germline. The V end lost 3 bases, the J end lost 7 bases, and 7 bases lay between the germline ends. The CDR3 runs 11 residues. The CDR3 bases are TGTGCCAGCAGCTTCAGGGGTGAGCAGTACTTC. Protein product: CASSFRGEQYF.

This clone was seen a single time. This chain uses TRBV30 with TRBJ1-2; TRBD1 matches at 7 bases. The V and J ends lost 0 bases and 8 bases, in that order; junction bases with no gene match: 12. CDR3 length equals 15 residues. The germline CDR1 and CDR2 sequences are GTSNPN and SVGIG (reference sequence). In nucleotides, the CDR3 is TGTGCCTGGAGTGTATGGCGGCAGGGGGGCGGAGGCTACACCTTC. This gives the protein CAWSVWRQGGGGYTF.

The chain joins TRBV19 to TRBJ2-7, with 7 bases lining up with TRBD2. This CDR3 has 15 amino acids. CDR1 is LNHDA, CDR2 SQIVND, per germline (reference sequence). Trimming removed 3 bases from V and 2 bases from J; junction bases left unmatched: 7. Written as DNA, the CDR3 is TGTGCCAGTAGTATTGCAGGACTAGTGACCTACGAGCAGTACTTC. It yields the protein CASSIAGLVTYEQYF.

In regard to this clone: This sample includes further DNA sequences coding for the same CDR3. J is TRBJ2-1 and V is TRBV30; TRBD2 agrees at 14 bases. V shed 3 bases, J shed 6 bases, and the junction held 4 bases outside the gene matches. CDR1 is GTSNPN and CDR2 is SVGIG in the germline V gene (reference sequence). CDR3 length: 15 residues. The CDR3 bases are TGTGCCTGGAGCGCCGGGACTAGCGGGAGCAATGAGCAGTTCTTC. Translation gives CAWSAGTSGSNEQFF.

The chain combines TRBV27 with TRBJ1-6; the match to TRBD1 covers 10 bases. Germline lookup yields CDR1 MNHEY and CDR2 SMNVEV (reference sequence). The junction had 7 bases not matched to a gene; V was cut back by 2 bases and J by 9 bases. The length of the CDR3 is 16 residues. Written as DNA, the CDR3 is TGTGCCAGCAGTTTAGGGGTGCGGACAGGGGGTTCACCCCTCCACTTT. It translates to CASSLGVRTGGSPLHF.

The gene calls are TRBV5-4 and TRBJ1-2, with 7 nucleotides matching TRBD1. Trimming took 4 bases from V and 8 from J; bases not matched to a gene: 14. The CDR3 consists of 15 residues. Germline V gives CDR1 SGHNT, CDR2 YYREEE (reference sequence). As DNA, the CDR3 is TGTGCCAGCAGCCCCCTAGGGGGCCAGGGAGAAGGCTACACCTTC. This codes for CASSPLGGQGEGYTF. Variable domain in full (rest from reference TRBV5-4 and TRBJ1-2): ETGVTQSPTHLIKTRGQQVTLRCSSQSGHNTVSWYQQALGQGPQFIFQYYREEENGRGNFPPRFSGLQFPNYSSELNVNALELDDSALYLCASSPLGGQGEGYTFGSGTRLTVV.

Regarding this clone: Its ends do not fully match the called genes, so a read error is possible. V and J are TRBV7-7 and TRBJ2-5, with TRBD2 matching over 11 bases. Per germline, CDR1 SSHAT and CDR2 FNYEAQ (reference sequence). CDR3 size: 16 residues. CDR3 loop: CASSPLTSGNQETQYF. CDR3 sequence (DNA): TGTGCTAGCAGCCCCCTGACTAGCGGGAACCAAGAGACCCAGTACTTC. Full variable domain (outside the CDR3, taken from reference TRBV7-7 and TRBJ2-5): GAGVSQSPRYKVTKRGQDVTLRCDPISSHATLYWYQQALGQGPEFLTYFNYEAQPDKSGLPSDRFSAERPEGSISTLTIQRTEQRDSAMYRCASSPLTSGNQETQYFGPGTRLLVL.

The chain has TRBV5-6 and TRBJ1-5, with 8 bases matching TRBD1. CDR3 length equals 13 residues. CDR1 SGHDT and CDR2 YYEEEE come from the germline V gene. V shed 0 bases, J shed 7 bases, and the junction held 0 bases outside the gene matches. The CDR3 is CASSLGQGQPQHF. CDR3 bases: TGTGCCAGCAGCTTGGGACAGGGGCAGCCCCAGCATTTT. Based on the CDR3 plus reference TRBV5-6 and TRBJ1-5, the full variable domain is DAGVTQSPTHLIKTRGQQVTLRCSPKSGHDTVSWYQQALGQGPQFIFQYYEEEERQRGNFPDRFSGHQFPNYSSELNVNALLLGDSALYLCASSLGQGQPQHFGDGTRLSIL.

The gene calls are TRBV6-1 and TRBJ2-1, with 7 nucleotides matching TRBD1. Germline CDR1 and CDR2: MNHNS and SASEGT. The ends lost 3 bases at V and 5 bases at J; junction bases unmatched: 10. CDR3 length: 16 residues. Written as DNA, the CDR3 is TGTGCCAGCAGTGATGTCTACAGGGGTACAGACAATGAGCAGTTCTTC. Translated, it gives CASSDVYRGTDNEQFF.

The gene calls are TRBV30 and TRBJ2-7, with 9 bases that match TRBD2. V trimming: 5 bases; J trimming: 0 bases; junction bases outside the gene matches: 2. This CDR3 spans 13 amino acids. Germline V gives CDR1 GTSNPN, CDR2 SVGIG (reference sequence). CDR3 nucleotide sequence: TGTGCCTGGGTTAGCGGGAGCTCCTACGAGCAGTACTTC. It translates to CAWVSGSSYEQYF.

The genes are TRBV27 and TRBJ2-7; possibly TRBD1 for D (5 bases). Germline CDR1 is MNHEY and CDR2 is SMNVEV (reference sequence). The V end lost 6 bases, the J end lost 2 bases, and 17 bases lay between the germline ends. CDR3 length: 15 residues. CDR3 amino acids: CASRRIGQRPYEQYF. The CDR3 nucleotides are TGTGCCAGCAGAAGGATCGGACAAAGGCCCTACGAGCAGTACTTC.

This clone was counted only a few times. Written as DNA, the CDR3 is TGTGCCAGCAGCGGCGGGAGGGTCCACGAGCAGTACTTC. It codes for CASSGGRVHEQYF. The chain uses TRBV2 and TRBJ2-7; 9 bases are a match to TRBD2. Germline values: CDR1 SNHLY, CDR2 FYNNEI. The J segment lost 5 bases and the V segment lost 6 bases, leaving 5 bases of the junction unmatched. The CDR3 totals 13 residues.

The chain is built from TRBV6-5 and TRBJ1-5; D may be TRBD1 (5 bases). Germline CDR1 MNHEY, CDR2 SVGAGI. V gave up 0 bases and J gave up 3 bases, with 9 bases separating them. CDR3 length: 15 amino acids. In DNA form, the CDR3 reads TGTGCCAGCAGTTACTCATCGGACATCAATCAGCCCCAGCATTTT. Protein: CASSYSSDINQPQHF.

The table lists this clone with a count of one. The gene calls are TRBV18 and TRBJ1-1, with 9 positions matching TRBD1. The V segment lost 1 base and the J segment 0 bases; nucleotides outside the gene matches: 3. Germline V gene data show CDR1 as KGHSH and CDR2 as LQKENI. CDR3 length: 16 amino acids. This CDR3 is CASSPRTGAMNTEAFF. The CDR3 nucleotides are TGTGCCAGCTCACCACGGACAGGGGCGATGAACACTGAAGCTTTCTTT.

V usage is TRBV27 and J usage is TRBJ2-2; possible D gene TRBD2, 6 bases. Germline assignment: CDR1 MNHEY and CDR2 SMNVEV (reference sequence). V was clipped by 6 bases and J by 6 bases, with 8 bases between them. The CDR3 is 12 amino acids. The CDR3 reads CASRREAGELFF. CDR3 coding DNA: TGTGCCAGCAGAAGGGAGGCCGGGGAGCTGTTTTTT.

The chain is built from TRBV11-1 and TRBJ2-7; perhaps TRBD2 as D (5 bases). Germline values: CDR1 SGHAT, CDR2 FQDESV (reference sequence). The CDR3 is made up of 13 amino acids. The germline V and J ends were trimmed by 1 base and 3 bases, with 7 bases remaining between them. The CDR3 DNA sequence: TGTGCCAGCAGCTTAGGACGGGACTACGAGCAGTACTTC. Protein product: CASSLGRDYEQYF. The whole variable domain, filled in from reference TRBV11-1 and TRBJ2-7, reads EAEVAQSPRYKITEKSQAVAFWCDPISGHATLYWYRQILGQGPELLVQFQDESVVDDSQLPKDRFSAERLKGVDSTLKIQPAELGDSAMYLCASSLGRDYEQYFGPGTRLTVT.

The table lists this clone with a few counts. This chain joins TRBV10-3 and TRBJ2-3; D is undetermined. From germline, CDR1 is ENHRY and CDR2 SYGVKD. The CDR3 extends over 10 amino acids. V shed 10 bases and J shed 11 bases, with 13 bases lying between them. CDR3 DNA sequence: TGTGCCAACCACCTAAACGTGCAGTATTTT. It specifies CANHLNVQYF.

The V call is TRBV27, the J call TRBJ2-7, with TRBD2 matching 10 bases. The CDR3 is made up of 19 amino acids. Trimming removed 0 bases from V and 7 bases from J; junction bases left unmatched: 18. Germline V gene sequence: CDR1 MNHEY, CDR2 SMNVEV (reference sequence). The CDR3 loop reads CASSLSGASGSLRRKEQYF. CDR3 coding DNA: TGTGCCAGCAGTTTATCAGGAGCTAGCGGGAGTTTAAGACGTAAAGAGCAGTACTTC.

V and J are TRBV4-3 and TRBJ1-2, with TRBD1 identical over 7 bases. Germline values: CDR1 LGHNA, CDR2 YSLEER. This CDR3 comprises 15 residues. V was pared by 4 bases and J by 0 bases, with 5 bases of the junction left unmatched. The CDR3: CASSPGQEPNYGYTF. In DNA, the CDR3 is TGCGCCAGCAGCCCAGGACAGGAGCCTAACTATGGCTACACCTTC.

A single count supports this clone. This chain uses TRBV5-6 with TRBJ2-1; perhaps TRBD2 as D (5 bases). Germline CDR1 reads SGHDT; CDR2 reads YYEEEE. V lost 3 bases to trimming and J lost 9 bases, with 16 bases between them. There are 14 residues in the CDR3. CDR3 amino acids: CASSSRTLLPEQFF. The CDR3, as DNA: TGTGCCAGCAGCTCCCGGACTCTTCTCCCTGAGCAGTTCTTC.

This chain links TRBV6-5 with TRBJ2-7; D not certain. The germline CDR1 and CDR2 sequences are MNHEY and SVGAGI. Between the trimmed V and J ends, which lost 6 bases and 2 bases, there was a span of 17 bases. The CDR3 has 15 amino acids. The CDR3 is CASRSLRYKTYEQYF. The CDR3 DNA sequence: TGTGCCAGCAGGTCCTTGCGGTACAAAACCTACGAGCAGTACTTC.

The rearrangement uses TRBV10-2 and TRBJ1-1, with D unresolved. This CDR3 comprises 14 residues. Germline loops: CDR1 WSHSY, CDR2 SAAADI. The V end was cut by 2 bases, the J end by 0 bases, with 7 bases between. CDR3 amino acids: CASSEASLNTEAFF. CDR3 in DNA: TGCGCCAGCAGTGAGGCGAGCTTGAACACTGAAGCTTTCTTT.

The chain recombines TRBV6-5 with TRBJ2-1, with TRBD2 identical over 7 bases. This CDR3 is built from 14 residues. Germline CDR1 is MNHEY and CDR2 is SVGAGI. V shed 2 bases, J shed 5 bases, and the junction held 3 bases outside the gene matches. The chain's CDR3 is CASSYQRDDNEQFF. The CDR3 DNA reads TGTGCCAGCAGTTACCAGCGGGATGACAATGAGCAGTTCTTC.

The J gene is TRBJ2-1, the V gene TRBV30; D is undetermined. The V and J ends lost 3 bases and 6 bases respectively, with 18 bases between them. CDR1 GTSNPN and CDR2 SVGIG come from the germline V gene (reference sequence). The CDR3 extends over 15 amino acids. CDR3 sequence: CAWSPPLIPPNEQFF. As DNA, the CDR3 is TGTGCCTGGAGCCCCCCACTTATACCACCCAATGAGCAGTTCTTC.

The chain carries TRBV29-1 and TRBJ2-7; D is perhaps TRBD2 (5 bases). Trimming took 8 bases from V and 7 from J, leaving 21 bases between them. Per germline, CDR1 SQVTM and CDR2 ANQGSEA. CDR3 length equals 13 residues. The CDR3 loop is CSTRGSGGQEQYF. CDR3 nucleotide sequence: TGCAGCACAAGAGGGAGCGGAGGCCAAGAGCAGTACTTC.

The chain carries TRBV23-1 and TRBJ2-7; maybe TRBD1 (5 bases). TRBV23-1 is classed as an ORF, of uncertain function. The CDR3 is 13 residues long. V was cut by 6 bases and J by 7 bases, with 16 bases left in between. The CDR3 DNA is TGCGCCAGCAGCCCCCCAGGGCCAGGGGAGCAGTACTTC. Encoded protein: CASSPPGPGEQYF.

V usage is TRBV28 and J usage is TRBJ1-5; perhaps TRBD1 as D (5 bases). Trimming pared 5 bases from V and 1 base from J, leaving 9 bases between. Looked up from germline, CDR1 is MDHEN and CDR2 is SYDVKM. The CDR3 extends over 14 amino acids. As DNA, the CDR3 is TGTGCCAGCAGTCAGGGTGGCAGCAATCAGCCCCAGCATTTT. This codes for CASSQGGSNQPQHF.